The 2 T cell receptor beta chains reported below all come from one sample, sequenced in a study of T cell responses to AZD1222 COVID-19 vaccine. Libraries were prepared by immunoSEQ multiplex PCR; TCRdb keeps only in-frame clonotypes and omits some of them. The sample consists of roughly 90,000 clones, around nine tenths of them appearing once. The sample was peripheral blood, taken on day 0 of MenACWY control vaccination. These receptors were taken from an adult in good health.

This clone turned up a few times. The chain uses TRBV7-9 and TRBJ2-7; D call uncertain. This CDR3 comprises 15 residues. Trimming cost V 2 bases and J 7 bases, with 18 bases left between them. Germline V gene sequence: CDR1 SEHNR, CDR2 FQNEAQ (reference sequence). CDR3 coding DNA: TGTGCCAGCAGCTTATCTCAAGGATCTGATGGGGAGCAGTACTTC. Its protein product is CASSLSQGSDGEQYF.

The rearrangement joins TRBV6-5 to TRBJ2-1; 8 positions agree with TRBD2. Trimming cost V 2 bases and J 7 bases; bases outside gene matches: 10. This CDR3 has 16 amino acids. CDR1 is MNHEY and CDR2 is SVGAGI in the germline V gene. The DNA for the CDR3 is TGTGCCAGCAGTTACGGTGAGGCGGGAGGTGGTAATGAGCAGTTCTTC. Its protein product is CASSYGEAGGGNEQFF.